This TCR beta chain is drawn from a study of T cells in Graves' hyperthyroidism and ophthalmopathy (dated by TCRdb to the late 2010s). Regarding the complete study: Peripheral blood samples were taken at initial diagnosis, before any treatment was given. TCR V-J signatures able to tell the groups apart were searched for in a discovery cohort of some 97 patients, of whom 43 had Graves' ophthalmopathy and under 65 had stable Graves' hyperthyroidism. Prospective prediction of ophthalmopathy was tested in an independent validation cohort of under 20 hyperthyroidism patients and some 17 patients who later progressed to ophthalmopathy. The 90 to 100 discovery patients were randomly divided into training and test sets at a 7:3 ratio. In addition, the study compared T-cell repertoires in thyroid tissue and in blood from about 6 Graves' hyperthyroidism patients. After sampling, hyperthyroidism patients received methimazole starting at 30 mg daily, and ophthalmopathy patients received high-dose intravenous methylprednisolone. According to the paper, TCR Vbeta CDR3 sequencing was carried out on around 140 peripheral blood samples, which came from over 40 ophthalmopathy, about 75 hyperthyroidism and approximately 17 progressor patients.

This clonotype came up many times. What this receptor recognizes is not known. Base qualities are not at hand, and no much larger clone is one base apart. Amplification of TCR beta CDR3 regions was carried out from RNA transcripts. The first round of RT-PCR for the TCR CDR3 was performed with the HTBI primer set and the Qiagen OneStep RT-PCR kit. Libraries were constructed in a second round of multiplex PCR, after which size selection and purification were performed. Libraries were sequenced paired-end with 100 bp reads on an Illumina HiSeq2000. Turning to the authors' computational methods: SOAPnuke was used to process the raw data, with reads discarded if the reads contained adapters or uncalled bases, had a mean Phred below 15, or lacked an exact constant-primer or identifier match. High-quality paired reads were merged using COPE v1.2.5, and each unique nucleotide sequence was defined as a clonotype. MiTCR v1.1 was used to align clonotypes to the IMGT TRBV, TRBD and TRBJ reference segments. The analysis was restricted to V-J combinations with a frequency above 0.0001, which together covered around 99% of the repertoires. The TCS score was defined as the ratio of F50 (clonal expansion) to E x V (chaos), calculated using BLOSUM62-based TCRdist between CDR3 peptides within each V-J. Welch's t-statistics and random forest reduced around 520 V-J features to fewer than 15, which were used in a naive Bayes classifier (R e1071). TCRdb redid the processing of the public reads, applying fastp at Q25 and MiXCR, and retained in-frame beta chains. CDR3 protein duplicates are merged, each entry listing the most common genes and DNA. The V and J calls and clone size come from TCRdb's table, not from the authors' own analysis. The sample data list 140,000 or so distinct CDR3 sequences, and about 20% of these were observed just once. The top ten constitute 60% to 70% of the sample.

Results and caveats for the whole study, not just this receptor: Ophthalmopathy was separated from stable hyperthyroidism by a 13 V-J signature model, with 87.88% sensitivity and about 81% specificity obtained in cross-validation and 80%/75% obtained in testing. Sample size was not statistically predetermined, and investigators were not blinded to group allocation. Blood samples also contained most of the expanded thyroid clonotypes (frequency above 0.001), which suggests that blood repertoires may reflect thyroid immune responses. In validation, the model predicted progression to ophthalmopathy a median of around six months before onset, with approximately 70% sensitivity and 72.22% specificity.

Hyperthyroidism patients were newly diagnosed, with disease duration under 2 months, and aged 18 to 65 years. Any patient with an uncontrolled infection, another autoimmune disease, pregnancy or lactation was excluded. Diagnoses were based on clinical symptoms, serum thyroxine and TRAb, thyroid ultrasound and orbital computed tomography. Blood from progressor patients was collected at the time of first diagnosis with hyperthyroidism, before any ophthalmopathy symptoms had appeared. PBMCs were isolated from more than 8 ml of fresh peripheral blood by Ficoll-Paque density gradient centrifugation. Progressor patients were first diagnosed with Graves' hyperthyroidism and then developed ophthalmopathy during follow-up. Total RNA was extracted with Trizol reagent, and quality was checked on an Agilent 2100 Bioanalyzer. This clonotype was sampled from a woman between 50 and 59 years old with Graves' hyperthyroidism that later progressed to Graves' ophthalmopathy. The sequencing sample was made of blood.

The CDR3 protein is CASSALAGAHNEQFF. The DNA sequence is TGTGCCAGCAGTGCCCTAGCGGGAGCCCACAATGAGCAGTTCTTC. In this chain, TRBV27 is recombined with TRBJ2-1; TRBD2 aligns with 10 central bases. Counted from cysteine to phenylalanine, this CDR3 has 15 amino acids. This entry keeps only the CDR3 DNA: 45 bases, framed from base 1. V is trimmed back by 5 bases and J by 5 bases, and the junction contains 6 bases that no gene match accounts for. In the germline V gene (reference sequence), CDR1 corresponds to MNHEY and CDR2 to SMNVEV.